This TCR beta chain was recovered during a study of metastatic and nonmetastatic thyroid tumors. For the study at large: Comparative analysis of repertoires was undertaken across blood and tumor or nodule tissue obtained from malignant and benign thyroid patients.

In this sample, this clone turned up many times. Its antigen remains unknown. CDR1 is SGDLS and CDR2 is YYNGEE in the germline V gene. The V gene end was trimmed by 3 bases and the J gene end by 3 bases; junction bases not matched to a gene: 1. CDR3 length: 15 residues. Via MiXCR, TCRdb re-called the PCR reads. Among tens of thousands of clones listed, 20% to 25% were seen once. Not a single patient had been given any form of treatment at any point before undergoing thyroid surgery. Regarding the study as a whole: Benign nodules were reported to have significantly lower TCR beta diversity than malignant thyroid tumors, in blood and tumor.

The receptor comes from a female donor with papillary thyroid cancer or a benign thyroid nodule (not recorded which). Some clones in this sample may be carry-over from other donors' samples. The sequenced material came from blood. The V call is TRBV9, the J call TRBJ2-2; 11 nucleotides align to TRBD1. As DNA, the CDR3 is TGTGCCAGCAGCGGGACAGGGGGCTACACCGGGGAGCTGTTTTTT. It yields the protein CASSGTGGYTGELFF.